The clone carrying this T cell receptor (beta chain) was recorded at least ten times. The target antigen is unknown. This sample was taken from a study of T-cell memory formation after mild COVID-19. Whole-study results and caveats: Those CD4+ clones that contracted were mainly in CM and EM (CD8+ ones in EMRA). Contracting clones, day 15 to 85, had balanced CD4/CD8, and later expanders favored CD4+.

cDNA libraries for TCR alpha and TCR beta, carrying sample barcodes and UMIs, came from 5'RACE with constant-segment primers. MiXCR, applied by TCRdb to the 5' RACE reads, yields one record per CDR3 protein. The table lists fewer than 50,000 distinct CDR3 sequences, about 7.3% of them singletons. This CDR3 is 13 amino acids long. V was cut by 5 bases and J by 1 base, with 8 bases left in between. In germline, CDR1 is SGHRS, CDR2 YFSETQ. The source material was PBMCs or a T cell subset sorted from them (not recorded which). The source is a man younger than 30 who had mild COVID-19 (a few samples of this study predate the infection). Cell type and time point are not known. The rearrangement uses TRBV5-1 and TRBJ2-3; no clear D. The CDR3 sequence: CASSREGTDTQYF. The DNA for the CDR3 is TGCGCCAGCAGTCGAGAGGGCACAGATACGCAGTATTTT.